The sequence of this T cell receptor beta chain was determined in a study of blood T cells in healthy people across ages. At the level of the study: With template switching, about one barcoded beta molecule was captured per two T cells.

Study-level findings and limits: TCR beta diversity tracked closely with naive T cell percentage. Aged donors had fewer naive CD4+ cells and lower diversity than long-lived donors.

V dropped 1 base and J dropped 5 bases, with 15 bases sitting between them. CDR1 is SGHKS, CDR2 YYEKEE, per germline (reference sequence). The CDR3 is made up of 15 amino acids. Alongside a J-beta primer mix, a sample-barcoded 5' primer served in a second PCR lasting about 7 to 11 cycles. Individual samples furnished no less than 3 million CDR3-containing paired-end reads apiece. TCRdb ran MiXCR on the 5' RACE reads and lists one entry per CDR3 protein. The sample consists of under 2 million distinct CDR3 sequences, 34% of them appearing once. About this clonotype: Its antigen is not known.

Sequenced material: blood. The sequence derives from a woman in her twenties or thirties in good health. V usage is TRBV5-5 and J usage is TRBJ2-5; the D gene is possibly TRBD1 (6 bases). CDR3 region: CASSLLTTGLETQYF. CDR3 DNA: TGTGCCAGCAGCTTGCTAACTACAGGGCTGGAGACCCAGTACTTC.